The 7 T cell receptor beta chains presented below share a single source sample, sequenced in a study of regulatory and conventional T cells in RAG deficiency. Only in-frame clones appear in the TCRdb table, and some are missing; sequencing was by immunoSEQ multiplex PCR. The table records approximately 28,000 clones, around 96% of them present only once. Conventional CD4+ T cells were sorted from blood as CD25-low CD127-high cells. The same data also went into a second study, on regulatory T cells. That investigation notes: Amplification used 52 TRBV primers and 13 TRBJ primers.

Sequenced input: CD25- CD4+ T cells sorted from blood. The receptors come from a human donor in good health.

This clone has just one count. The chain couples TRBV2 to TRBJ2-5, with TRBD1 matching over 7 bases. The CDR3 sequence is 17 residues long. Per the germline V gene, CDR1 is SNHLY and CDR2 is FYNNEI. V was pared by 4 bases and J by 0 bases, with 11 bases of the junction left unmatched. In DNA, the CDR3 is TGTGCCAGCAGTGGAGGAACAGGGGTGGGATACCAAGAGACCCAGTACTTC. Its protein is CASSGGTGVGYQETQYF.

The DNA of the CDR3 is TGTGCCATCAGTGGACGGGCGGGGGGGAACGAGCAGTACTTC. Its translation is CAISGRAGGNEQYF. The rearrangement links TRBV10-3 to TRBJ2-7, with TRBD2 matching 9 bases. With 4 bases clipped from V and 5 bases from J, the junction kept 6 bases outside the gene matches. The CDR3 sequence is 14 residues long. CDR1 and CDR2 from the germline V gene are ENHRY and SYGVKD.

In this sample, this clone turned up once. The CDR3 spells CASSLREINEAFF. CDR3 DNA: TGCGCCAGCAGCTTGCGAGAAATTAATGAAGCTTTCTTT. The V and J genes are TRBV5-1 and TRBJ1-1; D remains ambiguous. Germline loops: CDR1 SGHRS, CDR2 YFSETQ. With 1 base removed from V and 7 bases from J, the gap between germline ends came to 11 bases. There are 13 residues in the CDR3.

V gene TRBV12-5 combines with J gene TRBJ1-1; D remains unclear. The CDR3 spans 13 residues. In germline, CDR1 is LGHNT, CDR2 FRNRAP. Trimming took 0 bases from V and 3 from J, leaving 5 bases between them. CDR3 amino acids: CASGLVGYTEAFF. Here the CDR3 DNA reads TGTGCTAGTGGTTTGGTGGGCTACACTGAAGCTTTCTTT.

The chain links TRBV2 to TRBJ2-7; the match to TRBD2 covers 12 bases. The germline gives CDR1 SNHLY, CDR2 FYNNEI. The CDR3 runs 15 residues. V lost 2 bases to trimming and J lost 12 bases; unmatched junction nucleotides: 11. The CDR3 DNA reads TGTGCCAGCAGTGAAATCTTAGCTAGCGGGGGGGCAAGGTACTTC. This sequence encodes CASSEILASGGARYF.

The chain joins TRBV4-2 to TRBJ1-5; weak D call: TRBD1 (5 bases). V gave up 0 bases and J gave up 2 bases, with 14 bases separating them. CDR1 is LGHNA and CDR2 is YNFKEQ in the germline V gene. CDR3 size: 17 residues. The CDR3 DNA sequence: TGTGCCAGCAGCCAAGACGCGGGGGGGGTTGGCAATCAGCCCCAGCATTTT. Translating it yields CASSQDAGGVGNQPQHF.

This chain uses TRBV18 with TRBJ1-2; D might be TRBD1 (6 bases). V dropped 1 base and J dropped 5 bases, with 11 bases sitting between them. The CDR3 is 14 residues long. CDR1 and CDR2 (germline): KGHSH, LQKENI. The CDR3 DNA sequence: TGTGCCAGCTCACCACTTCGGACAGATTATGGCTACACCTTC. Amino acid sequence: CASSPLRTDYGYTF.